This TCR beta chain was captured in a study of blood T cell repertoires in COVID-19. On the study more broadly: The study drew acute and convalescent COVID-19 samples from the United States, Italy and Spain. Sample material is recorded as cDNA or gDNA derived from T cells, B-cell-depleted T cells, or PBMCs.

Trimming took 6 bases from V and 2 from J, leaving 13 bases between them. Germline CDR1 and CDR2: MDHEN and SYDVKM. This CDR3 has 14 residues. Authors' analysis steps: Reference gene primers were amplified, and this amplification served to estimate nucleated cell counts. TCRdb keeps only in-frame clones here, not all; method: immunoSEQ multiplex PCR. V, J and clone size reflect that table, while D and trimming were determined from the DNA. The sample lists 300,000 to 400,000 clones, approximately 86% occurring once. This clone was counted a single time. The TCR sequence derives from a human donor in a cohort sampled during active COVID-19. The J gene is TRBJ1-2, the V gene TRBV28; D gene ambiguous. The sample consisted of peripheral blood. CDR3 DNA: TGTGCCAGCAGATTAAGGAGGGAAAACTATGGCTACACCTTC. Amino acid sequence: CASRLRRENYGYTF.